These 5 T cell receptor beta chains came from one sample sequenced in a study of blood T cell repertoires in COVID-19. Assay used: immunoSEQ multiplex PCR; TCRdb lists only in-frame clones, some missing. The table shows roughly 150,000 clones, with roughly 80% occurring only once. Sequenced: peripheral blood. The source is a man aged 55 to 69 with acute or convalescent COVID-19.

V gene TRBV19 combines with J gene TRBJ1-1, with 7 nucleotides matching TRBD1. V dropped 5 bases and J dropped 4; count of bases not matched to a gene: 7. CDR1 is LNHDA, CDR2 SQIVND, per germline (reference sequence). This CDR3 is built from 14 residues. CDR3 DNA: TGTGCCAGTAGTCCCGGGGACAGAGTCACTGAAGCTTTCTTT. Translation: CASSPGDRVTEAFF.

The chain carries TRBV9 and TRBJ1-5; TRBD1 matches 7 bases. Unmatched junction bases numbered 7, after V lost 3 bases and J lost 7 bases. In germline, CDR1 is SGDLS, CDR2 YYNGEE. This CDR3 contains 14 residues. The CDR3 DNA reads as TGTGCCAGCAGCGCGACAGGGAGTCGACAGCCCCAGCATTTT. It codes for CASSATGSRQPQHF. Using reference TRBV9 and TRBJ1-5 for the parts outside the CDR3, the full variable domain is DSGVTQTPKHLITATGQRVTLRCSPRSGDLSVYWYQQSLDQGLQFLIQYYNGEERAKGNILERFSAQQFPDLHSELNLSSLELGDSALYFCASSATGSRQPQHFGDGTRLSIL.

V usage is TRBV5-8 and J usage is TRBJ2-7; no clear D gene. CDR1 and CDR2 from the germline V gene are SGHTS and YDEGEE. The CDR3 consists of 10 residues. The V and J ends lost 6 bases and 3 bases respectively, with 4 bases between them. This CDR3 is CASIDYEQYF. CDR3 DNA sequence: TGTGCCAGCATAGACTACGAGCAGTACTTC. Full variable domain (rest looked up from reference TRBV5-8 and TRBJ2-7): EAGVTQSPTHLIKTRGQQATLRCSPISGHTSVYWYQQALGLGLQFLLWYDEGEERNRGNFPPRFSGRQFPNYSSELNVNALELEDSALYLCASIDYEQYFGPGTRLTVT.

V gene TRBV11-3 combines with J gene TRBJ2-1, with TRBD1 as a possible D gene (5 bases). The CDR3 covers 17 residues. With 1 base removed from V and 0 bases from J, the gap between germline ends came to 13 bases. CDR1 is SGHNT and CDR2 is YENEEA in the germline V gene. CDR3 DNA: TGTGCCAGCAGCTTAGGGACAAGCTCGAGCTCCTACAATGAGCAGTTCTTC. Translating it yields CASSLGTSSSSYNEQFF. Full variable domain (outside the CDR3, taken from reference TRBV11-3 and TRBJ2-1): EAGVVQSPRYKIIEKKQPVAFWCNPISGHNTLYWYLQNLGQGPELLIRYENEEAVDDSQLPKDRFSAERLKGVDSTLKIQPAELGDSAVYLCASSLGTSSSSYNEQFFGPGTRLTVL.

The chain combines TRBV5-1 with TRBJ1-1; 7 bases map to TRBD1. The CDR3 covers 14 residues. The germline V gene encodes CDR1 SGHRS and CDR2 YFSETQ. J gave up 3 bases and V 0 bases, and 2 bases lay outside the gene matches. CDR3 DNA sequence: TGCGCCAGCAGCTTGGCAGGGGGTTACACTGAAGCTTTCTTT. It encodes CASSLAGGYTEAFF.